Listed below are T cell receptor beta chains from one sample, sequenced in a study of cytotoxic CD8 clonotypes in ibrutinib-treated CLL. Clones were sequenced by immunoSEQ multiplex PCR, and TCRdb holds only the in-frame ones, with some missing. The data hold some 120,000 clones, with approximately 80% observed a single time. Sequencing used PBMCs, obtained after 24 months of ibrutinib treatment. Every receptor here comes from a human donor with chronic lymphocytic leukemia. Both conserved end residues are part of each CDR3. A D gene is named only where the DNA matches it firmly. Only part of the rows carry a size: once, few, many, or a class if the clone is expanded.

clone size,V gene,D gene,J gene,CDR3 protein,CDR3 DNA
-,TRBV11-3,TRBD2,TRBJ2-7,CASSFGSGGAQYF,TGTGCCAGCAGCTTCGGGTCGGGAGGGGCGCAGTACTTC
-,TRBV7-9,-,TRBJ2-7,CASSLLAYEQYF,TGTGCCAGCAGCTTACTGGCATACGAGCAGTACTTC
once,TRBV10-1,-,TRBJ2-5,CASSPGQETQYF,TGCGCCAGCAGCCCAGGACAAGAGACCCAGTACTTC
-,TRBV7-2,-,TRBJ2-1,CASSLATSSYYNEQFF,TGTGCCAGCAGCTTAGCGACATCCAGTTACTACAATGAGCAGTTCTTC
-,TRBV19,TRBD1,TRBJ1-2,CASSPQETGTYGYTF,TGTGCCAGTAGTCCCCAAGAGACAGGGACCTATGGCTACACCTTC
once,TRBV5-8,-,TRBJ2-1,CASSFEGRNYNEQFF,TGTGCCAGCAGCTTTGAGGGCAGGAATTACAATGAGCAGTTCTTC
-,TRBV11-2,-,TRBJ1-3,CASSLDSVNTIYF,TGTGCCAGCAGCTTAGATTCGGTAAACACCATATATTTT
-,TRBV20-1,-,TRBJ1-1,CSASVTGVTFF,TGCAGTGCTTCTGTAACTGGGGTGACTTTCTTT
-,TRBV19,TRBD1,TRBJ1-2,CASSETGGDYGYTF,TGTGCCAGTAGTGAAACAGGGGGCGACTATGGCTACACCTTC
-,TRBV6-1,-,TRBJ2-7,CASRRGLYEQYF,TGTGCCAGCAGAAGGGGACTCTACGAGCAGTACTTC
-,TRBV4-2,-,TRBJ1-1,CASSQVGGAEAFF,TGTGCCAGCAGCCAAGTTGGAGGGGCAGAAGCTTTCTTT
-,TRBV6-5,-,TRBJ2-2,CASSTGYTGELFF,TGTGCCAGCAGTACCGGCTACACCGGGGAGCTGTTTTTT
-,TRBV7-2,TRBD1,TRBJ1-1,CASSLTHRGAEAFF,TGTGCCAGCAGCTTAACCCACAGGGGAGCTGAAGCTTTCTTT
-,TRBV4-2,TRBD2,TRBJ2-2,CASSSGTSTGELFF,TGTGCCAGCTCCTCCGGGACTAGCACCGGGGAGCTGTTTTTT
-,TRBV9,TRBD2,TRBJ2-2,CASSESGGAPNTGELFF,TGTGCCAGCAGCGAGAGCGGGGGGGCCCCGAACACCGGGGAGCTGTTTTTT
-,TRBV7-9,-,TRBJ1-2,CASSLSGIRLNYGYTF,TGTGCCAGCAGCTTATCCGGGATTAGGTTAAACTATGGCTACACCTTC
-,TRBV7-2,-,TRBJ2-2,CASSPTVGFGTGELFF,TGTGCCAGCAGCCCCACGGTTGGTTTCGGCACCGGGGAGCTGTTTTTT
-,TRBV5-4,TRBD1,TRBJ2-7,CASTPDRAAYEQYF,TGTGCCAGCACCCCGGACAGGGCGGCGTACGAGCAGTACTTC
-,TRBV28,-,TRBJ2-5,CASLTGVGKTQYF,TGTGCCAGCCTGACGGGGGTGGGTAAGACCCAGTACTTC
-,TRBV6-4,-,TRBJ1-4,CATPPSLGEKLFF,TGTGCCACCCCCCCCAGTCTCGGGGAAAAACTGTTTTTT
-,TRBV6-1,-,TRBJ1-2,CASKEAGYDGYTF,TGTGCCAGCAAGGAGGCAGGGTATGACGGCTACACCTTC
few,TRBV7-6,-,TRBJ1-1,CATMGGIGGTEAFF,TGTGCCACCATGGGCGGTATTGGGGGCACTGAAGCTTTCTTT
-,TRBV18,-,TRBJ2-7,CASSPPVTTYEQYF,TGTGCCAGCTCACCACCAGTGACAACCTACGAGCAGTACTTC
-,TRBV5-1,-,TRBJ2-7,CASSLDGLVYEQYF,TGCGCCAGCAGCTTGGATGGCCTTGTCTACGAGCAGTACTTC
-,TRBV19,TRBD2,TRBJ2-7,CASSIRPGGYEQYF,TGTGCCAGTAGTATTCGTCCGGGGGGTTACGAGCAGTACTTC
-,TRBV7-9,-,TRBJ1-5,CASSLDGRQPQHF,TGTGCCAGCAGCTTAGATGGGCGTCAGCCCCAGCATTTT
-,TRBV9,-,TRBJ2-3,CASSSPGVEPPQYF,TGTGCCAGCAGCTCCCCAGGGGTCGAGCCGCCGCAGTATTTT
-,TRBV7-2,TRBD1,TRBJ2-3,CASSIQGADTQYF,TGTGCCAGCAGCATACAGGGGGCAGATACGCAGTATTTT
-,TRBV11-2,TRBD2,TRBJ2-1,CASSLGRKVAGVSYNEQFF,TGTGCCAGCAGCTTAGGGCGGAAGGTGGCGGGAGTCTCCTACAATGAGCAGTTCTTC
-,TRBV11-2,-,TRBJ1-1,CASSPRRGYTEAFF,TGTGCCAGCAGCCCACGGAGGGGGTACACTGAAGCTTTCTTT
-,TRBV9,-,TRBJ1-1,CASSVSWAGDTEAFF,TGTGCCAGCAGCGTCTCGTGGGCGGGGGACACTGAAGCTTTCTTT